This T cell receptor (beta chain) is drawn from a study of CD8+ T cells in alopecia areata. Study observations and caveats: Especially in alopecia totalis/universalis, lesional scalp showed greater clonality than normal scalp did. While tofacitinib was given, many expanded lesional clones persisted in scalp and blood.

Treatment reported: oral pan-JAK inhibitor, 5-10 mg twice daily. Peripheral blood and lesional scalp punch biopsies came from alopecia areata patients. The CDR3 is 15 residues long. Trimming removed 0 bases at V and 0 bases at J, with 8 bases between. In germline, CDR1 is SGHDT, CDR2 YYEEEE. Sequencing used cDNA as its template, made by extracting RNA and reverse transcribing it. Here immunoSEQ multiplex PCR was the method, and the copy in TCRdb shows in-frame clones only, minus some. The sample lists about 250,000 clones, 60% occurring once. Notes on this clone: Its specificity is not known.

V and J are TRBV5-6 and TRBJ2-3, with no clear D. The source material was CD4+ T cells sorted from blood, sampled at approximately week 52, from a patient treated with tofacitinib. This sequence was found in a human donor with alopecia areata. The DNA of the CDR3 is TGTGCCAGCAGCTTGGAAGTGGGGAGCACAGATACGCAGTATTTT. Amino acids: CASSLEVGSTDTQYF. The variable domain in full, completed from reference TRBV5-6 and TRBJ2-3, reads DAGVTQSPTHLIKTRGQQVTLRCSPKSGHDTVSWYQQALGQGPQFIFQYYEEEERQRGNFPDRFSGHQFPNYSSELNVNALLLGDSALYLCASSLEVGSTDTQYFGPGTRLTVL.